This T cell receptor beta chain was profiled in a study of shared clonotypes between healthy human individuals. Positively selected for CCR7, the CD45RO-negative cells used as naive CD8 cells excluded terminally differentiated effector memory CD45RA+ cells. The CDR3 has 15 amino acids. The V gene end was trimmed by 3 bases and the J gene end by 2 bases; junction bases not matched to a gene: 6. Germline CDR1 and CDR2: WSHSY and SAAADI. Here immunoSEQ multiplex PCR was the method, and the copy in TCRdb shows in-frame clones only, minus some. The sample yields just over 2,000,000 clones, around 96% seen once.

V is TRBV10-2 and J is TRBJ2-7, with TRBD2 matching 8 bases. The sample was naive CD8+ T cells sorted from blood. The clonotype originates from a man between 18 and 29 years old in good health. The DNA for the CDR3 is TGCGCCAGCAGTGATTCTGGAGCGGGAGCCTACGAGCAGTACTTC. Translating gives CASSDSGAGAYEQYF.